Listed below are T cell receptor beta chains from one sample, sequenced in a study of Graves' ophthalmopathy and Graves' hyperthyroidism. TCRdb reanalysed the multiplex PCR reads using MiXCR and keeps one entry per CDR3 protein. This table has over 650,000 distinct CDR3 sequences, approximately 39% appearing once. The source material was peripheral blood. The receptors were sampled from an adult man with Graves' ophthalmopathy. Each CDR3 is given with its conserved first and last residue. D genes are given only for firm matches. Clone size is given for some rows only: seen once, a few or many times, or a class if the clone is expanded.

j_gene,abundance,v_gene,d_gene,CDR3aa,CDR3nt
TRBJ2-7,-,TRBV25-1,TRBD1,CASRGDRGTYEQYF,TGTGCCAGCAGGGGGGACAGGGGAACATACGAGCAGTACTTC
TRBJ2-3,-,TRBV20-1,-,CSANGLTDTQYF,TGCAGTGCCAACGGTCTGACAGATACGCAGTATTTT
TRBJ1-5,many,TRBV7-8,-,CASSLEYSSNQPQHF,TGTGCCAGCAGCTTAGAGTATTCCAGCAATCAGCCCCAGCATTTT
TRBJ1-5,many,TRBV20-1,-,CSARGNLDQPQHF,TGCAGTGCTAGAGGTAACCTTGATCAGCCCCAGCATTTT
TRBJ1-2,many,TRBV7-9,-,CASSLGALRENYGYTF,TGTGCCAGCAGCTTAGGAGCTCTACGGGAAAACTATGGCTACACCTTC
TRBJ1-5,-,TRBV30,-,CAWSDLTGPNISSQHF,TGTGCCTGGAGTGACCTAACCGGGCCGAATATTTCATCCCAGCATTTT
TRBJ2-7,few,TRBV5-6,-,CASSLGPFRQYF,TGTGCCAGCAGCTTGGGACCCTTTAGGCAGTACTTC
TRBJ1-6,-,TRBV20-1,TRBD1,CSAISGHRGRIYNSPLHF,TGCAGTGCCATCAGTGGACACAGGGGGCGAATCTATAATTCACCCCTCCACTTT
TRBJ1-1,-,TRBV29-1,-,CSVVLRVMNTEAFF,TGCAGCGTCGTCCTTCGTGTCATGAACACTGAAGCTTTCTTT
TRBJ2-7,-,TRBV9,-,CASSRGGTSYEQYF,TGTGCCAGCAGTCGTGGCGGGACCTCCTACGAGCAGTACTTC
TRBJ2-5,-,TRBV10-3,-,CAISEDPQETQYF,TGTGCCATCAGTGAGGACCCACAAGAGACCCAGTACTTC
TRBJ2-1,few,TRBV10-2,-,CASSDQFGQFF,TGCGCCAGCAGTGATCAGTTTGGGCAGTTCTTC
TRBJ1-5,few,TRBV19,-,CASIGTPAGQPQHF,TGTGCCAGTATCGGGACCCCGGCTGGGCAGCCCCAGCATTTT
TRBJ2-5,-,TRBV19,-,CASSIGASHKWEETQYF,TGTGCCAGTAGTATAGGGGCCAGCCATAAGTGGGAAGAGACCCAGTACTTC
TRBJ1-5,-,TRBV10-3,TRBD1,CARGQGSNQPQHF,TGTGCTAGGGGACAGGGTAGCAATCAGCCCCAGCATTTT
TRBJ2-7,many,TRBV20-1,TRBD1,CSAAGTGFYEQYF,TGCAGTGCAGCCGGGACAGGGTTTTACGAGCAGTACTTC
TRBJ1-1,-,TRBV10-3,-,CAISGSGRPNTEAFF,TGTGCCATCAGTGGATCCGGGAGGCCTAACACTGAAGCTTTCTTT
TRBJ1-2,many,TRBV2,-,CASSKDGYTF,TGTGCCAGCAGTAAGGACGGCTACACCTTC
TRBJ2-2,-,TRBV29-1,-,CSATISGRLNTGELFF,TGCAGCGCCACCATCTCCGGGAGACTTAACACCGGGGAGCTGTTTTTT
TRBJ1-5,few,TRBV24-1,-,CATKSFRDRRFSSGNQPQHF,TGTGCCACCAAAAGTTTCAGGGACCGGAGATTTTCTTCGGGTAATCAGCCCCAGCATTTT